Presented here are 30 T cell receptor beta chains from one specimen sequenced in a study of T cells after yellow fever vaccination. TCRdb fed the 5' RACE reads into MiXCR, producing one record per CDR3 protein. Of about 340,000 distinct CDR3 sequences listed, approximately 13% were seen once; the top ten hold approximately 3.3%. The sample was CD4+ T cells sorted from PBMCs, taken 15 days after the yellow fever booster vaccination. These receptors all come from a man between 18 and 35 years old who received the YFV17D yellow fever vaccine.

This clonotype has only a few counts. V usage is TRBV11-2 and J usage is TRBJ1-4; D not resolved. The V and J ends lost 5 bases and 16 bases respectively, with 20 bases between them. CDR1 SGHAT and CDR2 FQNNGV come from the germline V gene. The CDR3 is 13 amino acids. The CDR3: CASSATREPPAFF. The DNA of the CDR3 is TGTGCCAGCAGCGCTACCCGGGAGCCGCCTGCGTTTTTT. Full variable domain (outside the CDR3, taken from reference TRBV11-2 and TRBJ1-4): EAGVAQSPRYKIIEKRQSVAFWCNPISGHATLYWYQQILGQGPKLLIQFQNNGVVDDSQLPKDRFSAERLKGVDSTLKIQPAKLEDSAVYLCASSATREPPAFFGSGTQLSVL.

This clonotype was seen a handful of times. The gene calls are TRBV7-2 and TRBJ1-6; D is ambiguous. V was pared by 2 bases and J by 8 bases, with 19 bases between. Germline-derived CDR1 and CDR2 are SGHTA and FQGNSA. The CDR3 is 17 amino acids. In DNA form, the CDR3 reads TGTGCCAGCAGCTTAAGAAGGGTCCGAAACCGTGATTCACCCCTCCACTTT. Its translation: CASSLRRVRNRDSPLHF.

V is TRBV29-1 and J is TRBJ1-6; 7 bases are shared with TRBD1. The V segment lost 5 bases and the J segment 4 bases; nucleotides outside the gene matches: 5. Germline CDR1 is SQVTM and CDR2 is ANQGSEA. The CDR3 covers 14 residues. The CDR3 loop reads CSVMTGTYNSPLHF. The CDR3 DNA is TGCAGCGTTATGACAGGGACTTATAATTCACCCCTCCACTTT.

The CDR3 region is CSARGRTSWETQYF. CDR3 coding DNA: TGCAGTGCTAGAGGTCGGACTAGCTGGGAGACCCAGTACTTC. The V call is TRBV20-1, the J call TRBJ2-5; TRBD2 aligns across 8 bases. The germline CDR1 and CDR2 sequences are DFQATT and SNEGSKA (reference sequence). The CDR3 covers 14 residues. The junction had 6 bases not matched to a gene; V was cut back by 1 base and J by 5 bases.

The V call is TRBV20-1, the J call TRBJ2-3, with 8 bases aligning to TRBD2. The CDR3 is 16 amino acids. J was trimmed by 2 bases and V by 3 bases; bases with no gene match: 10. Germline assignment: CDR1 DFQATT and CDR2 SNEGSKA (reference sequence). DNA for the CDR3: TGCAGTGCTAGTGGGCTAGCGGGTTTCTCCACAGATACGCAGTATTTT. Its translation is CSASGLAGFSTDTQYF.

This clonotype was observed a few times. This chain connects TRBV5-4 to TRBJ2-5, with TRBD1 matching 8 bases. Germline loops: CDR1 SGHNT, CDR2 YYREEE (reference sequence). V dropped 0 bases and J dropped 5; count of bases not matched to a gene: 6. This CDR3 contains 15 residues. As DNA, the CDR3 is TGTGCCAGCAGCTTGGACAGGGGGAGAATGGAGACCCAGTACTTC. This translates into CASSLDRGRMETQYF.

The V gene is TRBV11-2, the J gene TRBJ1-2; D is unresolved. The CDR3 loop spans 14 amino acids. The germline V and J ends were trimmed by 3 bases and 6 bases, with 14 bases remaining between them. Germline V gene sequence: CDR1 SGHAT, CDR2 FQNNGV. The CDR3 loop is CASSFQPNSHGYTF. The CDR3 DNA follows: TGTGCCAGCAGCTTTCAACCCAACTCGCATGGCTACACCTTC. Full variable domain (outside the CDR3, taken from reference TRBV11-2 and TRBJ1-2): EAGVAQSPRYKIIEKRQSVAFWCNPISGHATLYWYQQILGQGPKLLIQFQNNGVVDDSQLPKDRFSAERLKGVDSTLKIQPAKLEDSAVYLCASSFQPNSHGYTFGSGTRLTVV.

This clonotype was observed at least ten times. V gene TRBV7-2 combines with J gene TRBJ1-2; perhaps TRBD1 as D (6 bases). V was shortened by 5 bases and J by 4 bases, with 23 bases between the two germline ends. Germline CDR1 is SGHTA and CDR2 is FQGNSA. This CDR3 comprises 17 residues. CDR3 nucleotides: TGTGCCAGCAGCCCCCAATCTGGCCGGGACAAGGGCTATGGCTACACCTTC. Translating gives CASSPQSGRDKGYGYTF.

This clonotype was seen only a few times. The chain carries TRBV19 and TRBJ1-2; D not certain. Per the germline V gene, CDR1 is LNHDA and CDR2 is SQIVND (reference sequence). The V and J ends lost 6 bases and 5 bases respectively, with 13 bases between them. This CDR3 has 13 residues. CDR3 coding DNA: TGTGCCAGTAGCGTAAACGGGCAGTATGGCTACACCTTC. This codes for CASSVNGQYGYTF.

The chain joins TRBV9 to TRBJ1-6, with D unclear. The CDR3 runs to 15 residues. The V end was cut by 4 bases, the J end by 0 bases, with 8 bases between. Germline V lookup: CDR1 SGDLS, CDR2 YYNGEE. DNA for the CDR3: TGTGCCAGCAGCATAGAGGGCTCCTATAATTCACCCCTCCACTTT. Amino acids: CASSIEGSYNSPLHF.

This clonotype was detected only a few times. The chain recombines TRBV28 with TRBJ1-6; TRBD1 is a possible D gene (5 bases). This CDR3 contains 13 residues. Germline CDR1 and CDR2: MDHEN and SYDVKM. V lost 10 bases and J 9 bases, leaving 16 bases between the germline ends. CDR3 protein: CATRNGGGSPLHF. CDR3 in DNA: TGTGCCACCCGAAACGGGGGGGGTTCACCCCTCCACTTT. The full variable domain, completed using reference TRBV28 and TRBJ1-6, is DVKVTQSSRYLVKRTGEKVFLECVQDMDHENMFWYRQDPGLGLRLIYFSYDVKMKEKGDIPEGYSVSREKKERFSLILESASTNQTSMYLCATRNGGGSPLHFGNGTRLTVT.

This clonotype turned up a few times. This chain joins TRBV6-2 or TRBV6-3 and TRBJ1-2; no definite D call. Germline CDR1 reads MNHEY; CDR2 reads SVGEGT. V was shortened by 6 bases and J by 7 bases, with 12 bases between the two germline ends. The CDR3 is made up of 12 amino acids. The CDR3 reads CASSRPGGGYTF. The CDR3 DNA reads TGTGCCAGCAGCCGCCCGGGAGGTGGCTACACCTTC.

In this sample, this clonotype turned up many times. V is TRBV6-2 or TRBV6-3 and J is TRBJ2-7; TRBD2 might be the D (6 bases). Germline-derived CDR1 and CDR2 are MNHEY and SVGEGT. CDR3 length: 15 amino acids. Deletions cut 5 bases from V and 5 bases from J, with 19 bases between. The CDR3 loop is CASSPQRAKSHEQYV. CDR3 bases: TGTGCCAGCAGTCCCCAGCGGGCGAAAAGCCACGAGCAGTACGTC.

This clonotype was seen a few times. The chain has TRBV19 and TRBJ1-1; the match to TRBD1 covers 10 bases. The V segment lost 6 bases and the J segment 2 bases; nucleotides outside the gene matches: 12. CDR3 length: 17 residues. CDR1 is LNHDA and CDR2 is SQIVND in the germline V gene (reference sequence). This CDR3 is CASSPLAGQGGNTEAFF. The CDR3, as DNA: TGTGCCAGTAGCCCCTTAGCCGGACAGGGGGGAAACACTGAAGCTTTCTTT.

The chain uses TRBV7-9 and TRBJ2-1; perhaps TRBD1 as D (5 bases). The germline gives CDR1 SEHNR, CDR2 FQNEAQ (reference sequence). The CDR3 loop spans 14 amino acids. V was cut by 0 bases and J by 9 bases, with 12 bases left in between. The CDR3 DNA is TGTGCCAGCAGCTTAGCGGGGCTCCCAGGTGAGCAGTTCTTC. Translating it yields CASSLAGLPGEQFF. The variable domain in full, with the rest retrieved from reference TRBV7-9 and TRBJ2-1, is DTGVSQNPRHKITKRGQNVTFRCDPISEHNRLYWYRQTLGQGPEFLTYFQNEAQLEKSRLLSDRFSAERPKGSFSTLEIQRTEQGDSAMYLCASSLAGLPGEQFFGPGTRLTVL.

The rearrangement links TRBV5-1 to TRBJ2-5; D is perhaps TRBD1 or TRBD2 (6 bases each). This CDR3 is 14 amino acids long. With 6 bases removed from V and 4 bases from J, the gap between germline ends came to 16 bases. The germline CDR1 and CDR2 sequences are SGHRS and YFSETQ. CDR3 loop: CASNQTGGGETQYF. The CDR3 nucleotides read TGCGCCAGCAACCAGACAGGAGGGGGAGAGACCCAGTACTTC.

This clonotype was found a few times. V and J are TRBV24-1 and TRBJ1-1; D is unclear. Trimming removed 12 bases at V and 1 base at J, with 8 bases between. The CDR3 loop spans 11 amino acids. CDR1 KGHDR and CDR2 SFDVKD come from the germline V gene. The CDR3 nucleotides read TGTGCCCCTGGCCCGAACACTGAAGCTTTCTTT. Translated, it gives CAPGPNTEAFF.

Many counts were recorded for this clonotype. The rearrangement links TRBV7-9 to TRBJ1-5; D remains ambiguous. CDR3 length: 12 residues. The V end lost 1 base, the J end lost 5 bases, and 3 bases lay between the germline ends. Germline CDR1 reads SEHNR; CDR2 reads FQNEAQ (reference sequence). The CDR3 nucleotides are TGTGCCAGCAGCTTAGAGGATCAGCCCCAGCATTTT. Protein product: CASSLEDQPQHF.

This clonotype showed up just a few times. V usage is TRBV12-3 or TRBV12-4 and J usage is TRBJ1-4; 10 bases map to TRBD1. Trimming removed 3 bases from V and 7 bases from J; junction bases left unmatched: 2. The CDR3 has 14 residues. The CDR3 here is CASSFWTGGEKLFF. Written as DNA, the CDR3 is TGTGCCAGCAGTTTCTGGACAGGGGGTGAAAAACTGTTTTTT.

This clonotype was observed a handful of times. V and J are TRBV20-1 and TRBJ2-5, with 10 bases matching TRBD2. V lost 4 bases to trimming and J lost 4 bases; unmatched junction nucleotides: 9. There are 15 residues in the CDR3. Germline CDR1 DFQATT, CDR2 SNEGSKA (reference sequence). This CDR3 is CSAISGGEMAETQYF. The CDR3 bases are TGCAGTGCTATCAGCGGGGGGGAAATGGCAGAGACCCAGTACTTC.

This chain uses TRBV12-3 or TRBV12-4 with TRBJ2-1; TRBD1 matches at 7 bases. The CDR3 length is 13 residues. The J segment lost 12 bases and the V segment lost 7 bases, leaving 12 bases of the junction unmatched. The CDR3 DNA reads as TGTGCCAGCATCCAGACAGGGATCCATGTGCAGTTCTTC. Its translation is CASIQTGIHVQFF.

This clonotype was counted many times. The CDR3 coding sequence is TGTGCCAGCAGTTTAGAGACTCCTGGGAATGAGCAGTTCTTC. Translated: CASSLETPGNEQFF. V and J are TRBV12-3 or TRBV12-4 and TRBJ2-1; D not certain. Trimming removed 1 base at V and 7 bases at J, with 11 bases between. The CDR3 length is 14 residues.

The chain joins TRBV7-2 to TRBJ2-4; weak D call: TRBD2 (7 bases). V was shortened by 2 bases and J by 6 bases, with 11 bases between the two germline ends. CDR1 is SGHTA, CDR2 FQGNSA, per germline. The CDR3 consists of 14 residues. This chain's CDR3 is CASSLNGGLNIQYF. The DNA for the CDR3 is TGTGCCAGCAGCTTAAACGGGGGGCTAAACATTCAGTACTTC. The variable domain in full, with the rest retrieved from reference TRBV7-2 and TRBJ2-4, is GAGVSQSPSNKVTEKGKDVELRCDPISGHTALYWYRQSLGQGLEFLIYFQGNSAPDKSGLPSDRFSAERTGGSVSTLTIQRTQQEDSAVYLCASSLNGGLNIQYFGAGTRLSVL.

This clonotype was seen ten or more times. The chain combines TRBV5-1 with TRBJ1-1; maybe TRBD1 (5 bases). This CDR3 is built from 15 residues. The V gene lost 3 bases and the J gene lost 5 bases, with 17 bases spanning the gap. CDR1 and CDR2 (germline): SGHRS, YFSETQ. Here the CDR3 DNA reads TGCGCCAGCAGCTCGGACCCGGGGAAGGGGACTGAAGCTTTCTTT. Translation gives CASSSDPGKGTEAFF.

This clonotype was seen more than once but under ten times. This chain joins TRBV20-1 and TRBJ2-1; D tentatively reads TRBD1 or TRBD2 (7 bases each). The CDR3 spans 16 residues. In germline, CDR1 is DFQATT, CDR2 SNEGSKA (reference sequence). Trimming shortened V by 4 bases and J by 0 bases, and 16 bases separated the two germline ends. CDR3 nucleotide sequence: TGCAGTGCTATCAACAGGGGCGGGAGCTCCTACAATGAGCAGTTCTTC. Amino acid sequence: CSAINRGGSSYNEQFF.

This clonotype was counted only a few times. J is TRBJ1-4 and V is TRBV20-1; 8 bases are a match to TRBD1. CDR3 size: 13 residues. Germline trimming cut 6 bases from V and 8 bases from J; bases unmatched to any gene: 8. CDR1 is DFQATT, CDR2 SNEGSKA, per germline (reference sequence). This CDR3 is CSAHTGTGEKLFF. The CDR3 DNA follows: TGCAGTGCCCATACCGGGACAGGAGAAAAACTGTTTTTT.

The chain recombines TRBV12-3 or TRBV12-4 with TRBJ1-4; D is unresolved. The CDR3 has 16 amino acids. Trimming removed 5 bases from V and 0 bases from J, with 13 bases in between. This chain's CDR3 is CASSTPPGSTNEKLFF. CDR3 in DNA: TGTGCCAGCAGTACCCCCCCGGGGTCAACTAATGAAAAACTGTTTTTT.

The chain employs TRBV6-5 and TRBJ1-1; no clear D gene. The germline CDR1 and CDR2 sequences are MNHEY and SVGAGI. V was clipped by 0 bases and J by 3 bases, with 8 bases between them. This CDR3 region has 14 residues. The CDR3 region is CASSYSPGYTEAFF. In DNA form, the CDR3 reads TGTGCCAGCAGTTACTCGCCGGGGTACACTGAAGCTTTCTTT.

The chain recombines TRBV6-5 with TRBJ1-3, with a tentative D call TRBD1 (6 bases). Germline CDR1 is MNHEY and CDR2 is SVGAGI. The CDR3 loop spans 16 amino acids. V dropped 1 base and J dropped 0 bases, with 10 bases sitting between them. CDR3 DNA sequence: TGTGCCAGCAGTTACTTCGGACAGAGCTCTGGAAACACCATATATTTT. It specifies CASSYFGQSSGNTIYF.

This clonotype was picked up a small number of times. DNA of the CDR3: TGTGCCAGCAGCCAAGGGGCAGTTACCGGGGAGCTGTTTTTT. It translates to CASSQGAVTGELFF. V and J are TRBV3-1 and TRBJ2-2, with no clear D. V was pared by 1 base and J by 5 bases, with 8 bases between. Looked up from germline, CDR1 is LGHDT and CDR2 is YNNKEL (reference sequence). The CDR3 consists of 14 residues.